This TCR beta chain was observed in a study of CD8 T cells in ankylosing spondylitis. Whole-study results and caveats: Characteristic, it appeared, of ankylosing spondylitis blood was a TCR beta motif of eight highly homologous variants.

The sample holds many counts of this clonotype. Its specificity is unknown. TCR beta libraries were made by quantitative 5'-RACE with molecular barcodes. TCRdb analysed the 5' RACE reads with MiXCR anew, one entry per CDR3 protein. The data contain a few hundred thousand distinct CDR3 sequences, about 10% of them seen just once; the ten biggest clones take up 21%. What was sequenced was blood, either unsorted or a sorted T cell fraction (not recorded which). The sequence derives from a male donor with ankylosing spondylitis or in good health (not recorded which).

This chain's CDR3 is CSVGAAGSGGYTF. The CDR3 coding sequence is TGCAGCGTTGGGGCGGCAGGGTCAGGTGGCTACACCTTC. The rearrangement uses TRBV29-1 and TRBJ1-2; possibly TRBD1 for D (5 bases). Trimming cost V 4 bases and J 7 bases, with 16 bases left between them. The germline CDR1 and CDR2 sequences are SQVTM and ANQGSEA. The CDR3 runs 13 residues.